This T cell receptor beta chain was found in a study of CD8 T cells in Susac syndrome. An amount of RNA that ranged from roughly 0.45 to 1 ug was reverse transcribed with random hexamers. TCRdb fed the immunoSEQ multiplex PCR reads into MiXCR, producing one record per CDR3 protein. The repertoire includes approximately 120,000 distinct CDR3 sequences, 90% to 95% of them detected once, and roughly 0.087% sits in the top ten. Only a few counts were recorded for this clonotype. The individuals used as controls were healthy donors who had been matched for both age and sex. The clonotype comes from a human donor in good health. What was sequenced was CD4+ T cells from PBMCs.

The CDR3 loop is CSGALYQETQYF. CDR3 DNA: TGCAGCGGAGCATTGTACCAAGAGACCCAGTACTTC. The chain is built from TRBV29-1 and TRBJ2-5, with D unclear. Deletions cut 7 bases from V and 0 bases from J, with 9 bases between. Germline assignment: CDR1 SQVTM and CDR2 ANQGSEA. The length of the CDR3 is 12 residues.